Sequencing of this T cell receptor beta chain was carried out in a study of cytomegalovirus exposure and HLA in healthy donors. Broader study findings: There were some V segments, including TRBV6-2 and TRBV6-3, excluded as indistinguishable. Some TCR beta chains (164 of them) were listed as cytomegalovirus-associated. What was likely a sequencing artifact was a cluster of highly shared sequence variants.

Use of 60 Vbeta and 13 Jbeta primers characterized the PCR. Measured with immunoSEQ multiplex PCR; TCRdb has only the in-frame clones, and not every one. The repertoire has approximately 110,000 clones, around 73% of them found once; the top ten carry 5.4%. This clone was recorded only once. Its specificity is not known. The V segment lost 4 bases and the J segment 7 bases; nucleotides outside the gene matches: 7. In germline, CDR1 is SGHVS, CDR2 FNYEAQ. The CDR3 is 15 residues long. This TCR came from a woman aged 25 to 39 in good health and CMV-seropositive. This rearrangement joins TRBV7-6 to TRBJ1-6; 7 bases line up with TRBD1. The specimen was PBMCs. CDR3 amino acids: CASSSLGQANSPLHF. The CDR3 DNA is TGTGCCAGCAGCTCTCTCGGACAGGCAAATTCACCCCTCCACTTT.